The TCR beta chain under discussion was sequenced for a study of cytomegalovirus exposure and HLA in healthy donors. Study outcomes and limitations: Among TCR sequences, most were rare, though some public TCRs appeared in many donors.

Germline assignment: CDR1 KGHSH and CDR2 LQKENI. This CDR3 is 17 amino acids long. V was pared by 1 base and J by 3 bases, with 7 bases of the junction left unmatched. A remark on this clone: What it recognizes is unknown.

PCR was performed using 60 Vbeta and 13 Jbeta primers. Produced via immunoSEQ multiplex PCR; TCRdb's table is partial and in-frame only. The sample has approximately 170,000 clones, 85% seen once. The chain recombines TRBV18 with TRBJ2-3; 10 nucleotides match TRBD2. The receptor comes from a boy between 2 and 10 years old in good health and CMV-seronegative. What was sequenced was PBMCs. The CDR3 DNA sequence: TGTGCCAGCTCACCACGGGCTAGCGGGAGATTTACAGATACGCAGTATTTT. Protein: CASSPRASGRFTDTQYF. Using reference TRBV18 and TRBJ2-3 for the parts outside the CDR3, the full variable domain is NAGVMQNPRHLVRRRGQEARLRCSPMKGHSHVYWYRQLPEEGLKFMVYLQKENIIDESGMPKERFSAEFPKEGPSILRIQQVVRGDSAAYFCASSPRASGRFTDTQYFGPGTRLTVL.